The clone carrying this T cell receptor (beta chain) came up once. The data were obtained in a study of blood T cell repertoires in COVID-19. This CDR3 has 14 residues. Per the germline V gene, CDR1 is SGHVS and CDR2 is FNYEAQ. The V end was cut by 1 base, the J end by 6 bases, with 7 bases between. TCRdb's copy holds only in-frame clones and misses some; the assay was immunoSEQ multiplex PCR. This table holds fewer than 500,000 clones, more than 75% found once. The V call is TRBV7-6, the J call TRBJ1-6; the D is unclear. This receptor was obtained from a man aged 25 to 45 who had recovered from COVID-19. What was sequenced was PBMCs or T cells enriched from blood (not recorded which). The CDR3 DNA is TGTGCCAGCAGCTTAGGAATTAGTAATTCACCCCTCCACTTT. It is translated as CASSLGISNSPLHF.